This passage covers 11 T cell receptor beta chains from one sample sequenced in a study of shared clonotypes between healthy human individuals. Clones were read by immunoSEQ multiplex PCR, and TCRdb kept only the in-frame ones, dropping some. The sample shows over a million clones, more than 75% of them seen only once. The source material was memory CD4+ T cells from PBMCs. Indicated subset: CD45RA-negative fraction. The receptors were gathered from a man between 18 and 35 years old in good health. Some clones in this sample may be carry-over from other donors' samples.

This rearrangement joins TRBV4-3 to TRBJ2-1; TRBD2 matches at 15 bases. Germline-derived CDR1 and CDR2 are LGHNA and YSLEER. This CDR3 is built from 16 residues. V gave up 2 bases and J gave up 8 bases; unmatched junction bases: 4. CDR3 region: CASSQRTSGRADEQFF. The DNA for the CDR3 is TGCGCCAGCAGCCAACGGACTAGCGGGAGGGCCGATGAGCAGTTCTTC.

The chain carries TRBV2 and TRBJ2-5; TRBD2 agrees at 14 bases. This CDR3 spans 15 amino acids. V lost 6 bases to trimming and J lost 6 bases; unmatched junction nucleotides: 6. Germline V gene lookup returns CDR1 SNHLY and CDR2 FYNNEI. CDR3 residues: CASRGLAGVGKTQYF. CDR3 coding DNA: TGTGCCAGCAGGGGACTAGCGGGAGTAGGGAAGACCCAGTACTTC.

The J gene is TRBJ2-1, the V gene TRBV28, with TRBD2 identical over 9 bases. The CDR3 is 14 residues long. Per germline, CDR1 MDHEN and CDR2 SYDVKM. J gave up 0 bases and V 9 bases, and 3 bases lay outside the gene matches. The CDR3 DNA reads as TGTGCCAGTTATAGCGGGAGCTCCTACAATGAGCAGTTCTTC. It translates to CASYSGSSYNEQFF.

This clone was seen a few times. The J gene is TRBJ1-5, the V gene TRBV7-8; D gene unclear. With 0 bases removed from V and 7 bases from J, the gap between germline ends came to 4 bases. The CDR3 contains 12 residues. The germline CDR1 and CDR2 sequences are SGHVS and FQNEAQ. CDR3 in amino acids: CASSLARQPQHF. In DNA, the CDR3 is TGTGCCAGCAGCTTAGCCAGGCAGCCCCAGCATTTT.

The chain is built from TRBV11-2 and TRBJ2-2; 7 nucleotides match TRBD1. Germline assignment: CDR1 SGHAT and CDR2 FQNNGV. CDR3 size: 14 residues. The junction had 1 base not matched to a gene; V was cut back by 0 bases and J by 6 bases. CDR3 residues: CASSLDRGSGELFF. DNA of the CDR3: TGTGCCAGCAGCTTAGACAGGGGGTCCGGGGAGCTGTTTTTT.

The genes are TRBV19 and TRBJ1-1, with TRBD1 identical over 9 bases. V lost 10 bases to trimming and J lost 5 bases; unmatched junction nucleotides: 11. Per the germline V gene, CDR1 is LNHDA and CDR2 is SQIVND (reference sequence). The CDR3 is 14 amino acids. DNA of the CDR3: TGTGCCACCAGTGGCGGACAGGGGTGGACTGAAGCTTTCTTT. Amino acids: CATSGGQGWTEAFF.

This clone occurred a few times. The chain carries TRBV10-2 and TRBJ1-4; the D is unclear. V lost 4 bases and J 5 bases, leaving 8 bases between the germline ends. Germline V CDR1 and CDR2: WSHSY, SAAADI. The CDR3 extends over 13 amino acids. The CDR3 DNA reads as TGCGCCAGCAGTGTGAGGAGAAATGAAAAACTGTTTTTT. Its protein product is CASSVRRNEKLFF.

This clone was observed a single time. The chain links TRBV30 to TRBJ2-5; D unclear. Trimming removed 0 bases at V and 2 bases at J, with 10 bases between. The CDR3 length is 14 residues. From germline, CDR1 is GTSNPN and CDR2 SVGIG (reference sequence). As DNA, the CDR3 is TGTGCCTGGAGTGTCGGCCAGCTTCAAGAGACCCAGTACTTC. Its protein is CAWSVGQLQETQYF.

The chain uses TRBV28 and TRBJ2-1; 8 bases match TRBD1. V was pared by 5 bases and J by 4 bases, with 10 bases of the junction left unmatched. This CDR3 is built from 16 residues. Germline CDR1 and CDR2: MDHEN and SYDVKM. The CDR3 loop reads CASSPTGANLYNEQFF. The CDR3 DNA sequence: TGTGCCAGCAGTCCGACAGGGGCAAACTTATACAATGAGCAGTTCTTC.

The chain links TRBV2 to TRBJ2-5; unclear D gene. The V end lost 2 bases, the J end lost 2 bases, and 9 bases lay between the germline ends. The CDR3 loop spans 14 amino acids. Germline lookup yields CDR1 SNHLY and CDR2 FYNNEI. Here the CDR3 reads CASSERAQQETQYF. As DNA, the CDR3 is TGTGCCAGCAGTGAAAGGGCACAACAAGAGACCCAGTACTTC.

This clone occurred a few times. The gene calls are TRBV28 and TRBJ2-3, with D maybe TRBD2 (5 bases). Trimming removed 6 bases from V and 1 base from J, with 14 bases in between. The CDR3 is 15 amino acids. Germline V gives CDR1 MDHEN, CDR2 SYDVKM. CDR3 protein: CASRSDLGRTDTQYF. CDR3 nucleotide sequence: TGTGCCAGCAGATCGGACTTAGGGCGCACAGATACGCAGTATTTT.